The rows below give T cell receptor beta chains drawn from one sample of a study of T cell changes during pregnancy in multiple sclerosis. TCRdb's copy holds only in-frame clones and misses some; the assay was immunoSEQ multiplex PCR. The data show 45,000 to 70,000 clones, 92% seen once. The source was CD4+ T cells from peripheral blood mononuclear cells, collected after pregnancy. The receptors here all came from a female donor in good health, enrolled as a control in a pregnancy study. Both conserved end residues are part of each CDR3. D genes are given only for firm matches. Clone sizes are given selectively: once, few, many, or a class where the clone is expanded.

v_gene: TRBV7-2
j_gene: TRBJ1-2
len: 14
d_gene: .
abundance: few
CDR3aa: CASSLPDRPGGYTF
CDR3nt: TGTGCCAGCAGCTTACCTGACAGGCCTGGGGGCTACACCTTC

v_gene: TRBV19
j_gene: TRBJ2-3
len: 15
d_gene: TRBD2
abundance: .
CDR3aa: CASSRLAGGKDTQYF
CDR3nt: TGTGCCAGTAGTAGACTAGCGGGGGGGAAGGATACGCAGTATTTT

v_gene: TRBV7-8
j_gene: TRBJ2-1
len: 17
d_gene: .
abundance: once
CDR3aa: CASSTNRGSGGSNEQFF
CDR3nt: TGTGCCAGCAGCACAAACAGGGGCTCGGGGGGGAGTAATGAGCAGTTCTTC

v_gene: TRBV28
j_gene: TRBJ1-5
len: 16
d_gene: .
abundance: .
CDR3aa: CASSLKVSLGNQPQHF
CDR3nt: TGTGCCAGCAGTTTAAAAGTGTCACTTGGCAATCAGCCCCAGCATTTT

v_gene: TRBV2
j_gene: TRBJ1-1
len: 15
d_gene: .
abundance: .
CDR3aa: CASRRPGRRGTEAFF
CDR3nt: TGTGCCAGCAGAAGACCAGGCAGAAGGGGAACTGAAGCTTTCTTT

v_gene: TRBV6-5
j_gene: TRBJ1-5
len: 15
d_gene: TRBD1
abundance: .
CDR3aa: CASSYSGQANQPQHF
CDR3nt: TGTGCCAGCAGTTACTCTGGACAGGCAAATCAGCCCCAGCATTTT

v_gene: TRBV11-2
j_gene: TRBJ2-7
len: 14
d_gene: TRBD1
abundance: .
CDR3aa: CASSIRQGTYEQYF
CDR3nt: TGTGCCAGCAGCATTAGACAGGGGACCTACGAGCAGTACTTC

v_gene: TRBV7-2
j_gene: TRBJ2-1
len: 13
d_gene: TRBD1
abundance: .
CDR3aa: CASSFRDSNEQFF
CDR3nt: TGTGCCAGCAGCTTCCGGGACAGCAATGAGCAGTTCTTC

v_gene: TRBV18
j_gene: TRBJ1-2
len: 13
d_gene: .
abundance: .
CDR3aa: CASSPGREVGYTF
CDR3nt: TGTGCCAGCTCACCAGGCCGGGAGGTTGGCTACACCTTC

v_gene: TRBV2
j_gene: TRBJ2-3
len: 11
d_gene: .
abundance: .
CDR3aa: CASSERYTQYF
CDR3nt: TGTGCCAGCAGTGAGAGGTATACGCAGTATTTT

v_gene: TRBV7-3
j_gene: TRBJ2-1
len: 16
d_gene: TRBD2
abundance: .
CDR3aa: CASSLIAGGSYNEQFF
CDR3nt: TGTGCCAGCAGCTTAATAGCGGGGGGGTCCTACAATGAGCAGTTCTTC

v_gene: TRBV12-5
j_gene: TRBJ2-3
len: 18
d_gene: TRBD2
abundance: .
CDR3aa: CASGLRTSGGAGTDTQYF
CDR3nt: TGTGCTAGTGGTTTAAGGACTAGCGGGGGGGCCGGCACAGATACGCAGTATTTT

v_gene: TRBV5-1
j_gene: TRBJ2-3
len: 14
d_gene: .
abundance: .
CDR3aa: CASSLAPGTDTQYF
CDR3nt: TGCGCCAGCAGCTTGGCCCCTGGCACAGATACGCAGTATTTT

v_gene: TRBV10-3
j_gene: TRBJ2-7
len: 15
d_gene: .
abundance: .
CDR3aa: CAISPQTVSSYEQYF
CDR3nt: TGTGCCATCAGCCCACAGACAGTATCTTCCTACGAGCAGTACTTC

v_gene: TRBV6-5
j_gene: TRBJ1-1
len: 13
d_gene: .
abundance: .
CDR3aa: CASSYGHNTEAFF
CDR3nt: TGTGCCAGCAGTTACGGGCACAACACTGAAGCTTTCTTT

v_gene: TRBV19
j_gene: TRBJ1-1
len: 16
d_gene: TRBD1
abundance: .
CDR3aa: CASRLPRQGGSTEAFF
CDR3nt: TGTGCCAGTAGACTCCCGAGACAGGGGGGAAGCACTGAAGCTTTCTTT

v_gene: TRBV10-3
j_gene: TRBJ1-4
len: 15
d_gene: TRBD1
abundance: .
CDR3aa: CAISGLRGRDEKLFF
CDR3nt: TGTGCCATCAGTGGGCTCAGGGGGAGAGATGAAAAACTGTTTTTT

v_gene: TRBV14
j_gene: TRBJ2-2
len: 15
d_gene: .
abundance: .
CDR3aa: CASSQDTWLTGELFF
CDR3nt: TGTGCCAGCAGCCAAGATACGTGGCTCACCGGGGAGCTGTTTTTT

v_gene: TRBV19
j_gene: TRBJ2-1
len: 14
d_gene: .
abundance: .
CDR3aa: CASRDPGRHNEQFF
CDR3nt: TGTGCCAGTAGAGACCCTGGGCGCCACAATGAGCAGTTCTTC

v_gene: TRBV6-5
j_gene: TRBJ2-3
len: 15
d_gene: .
abundance: .
CDR3aa: CASRQGWGRTDTQYF
CDR3nt: TGTGCCAGCAGGCAGGGGTGGGGGCGGACAGATACGCAGTATTTT

v_gene: TRBV5-1
j_gene: TRBJ2-2
len: 17
d_gene: TRBD2
abundance: .
CDR3aa: CASSPGLAGGKSGELFF
CDR3nt: TGCGCCAGCAGCCCCGGACTAGCGGGGGGGAAGAGCGGGGAGCTGTTTTTT

v_gene: TRBV9
j_gene: TRBJ1-2
len: 14
d_gene: .
abundance: .
CDR3aa: CASNRGGESYGYTF
CDR3nt: TGTGCCAGCAACCGAGGGGGGGAGAGCTATGGCTACACCTTC

v_gene: TRBV28
j_gene: TRBJ1-2
len: 14
d_gene: TRBD1
abundance: once
CDR3aa: CASALQGANGGYTF
CDR3nt: TGTGCCAGCGCTTTGCAGGGGGCGAATGGAGGCTACACCTTC